This T cell receptor (beta chain) stems from a study of control samples from healthy donors and cancer patients. V lost 7 bases and J 2 bases, leaving 36 bases between the germline ends. Germline values: CDR1 SGHRS, CDR2 YFSETQ. This CDR3 spans 22 amino acids. Assay: immunoSEQ multiplex PCR; the TCRdb copy retains only in-frame clones and omits some. There are some 150,000 clones in the sample; about nine tenths occur only once, and approximately 2.9% lies in the top ten. The chain employs TRBV5-1 and TRBJ1-4; D not resolved. The clonotype comes from a man in his thirties or forties in good health. Sequencing was performed on blood. The DNA for the CDR3 is TGCGCCAGCCCACACCAACTTGTAGCGTCGGGTCGGTCCGTTAGGACTAATGAAAAACTGTTTTTT. Its protein is CASPHQLVASGRSVRTNEKLFF.